This is a list of T cell receptor beta chains from one sample in a study of blood T cell repertoires in COVID-19. Clones were read by immunoSEQ multiplex PCR, and TCRdb kept only the in-frame ones, dropping some. The sample carries more than 95,000 clones, 60% to 85% recorded once. The sample comprised peripheral blood. These TCRs come from a man in his 70s with acute or convalescent COVID-19. Both conserved end residues are part of each CDR3.

V gene	J gene	CDR3 protein
TRBV4-2	TRBJ2-6	CASSQVQASGANVLTF
TRBV29-1	TRBJ2-1	CSEGSGDEQFF
TRBV6-5	TRBJ2-2	CASSFRTDNTGELFF
TRBV12-3/TRBV12-4	TRBJ1-1	CASSLQGSTEAFF
TRBV12-5	TRBJ2-5	CASAPGRGVQETQYF
TRBV5-1	TRBJ2-7	CASSLGGENYEQYF
TRBV4-1	TRBJ2-4	CASSQEGQGRNIQYF
TRBV24-1	TRBJ1-1	CATSDLRGAGFAFMNTEAFF
TRBV4-2	TRBJ2-4	CASSQYGGGGTKNIQYF
TRBV7-9	TRBJ1-1	CASSSQGGNTEAFF
TRBV30	TRBJ2-7	CAWSWDRGEQYF
TRBV27	TRBJ2-7	CASSSTGGTYEQYF
TRBV4-1	TRBJ2-3	CASSGRGVHRGNTDTQYF
TRBV28	TRBJ1-3	CASSPVGTGVVGNTIYF
TRBV19	TRBJ2-1	CASSIAGGFYNEQFF
TRBV11-3	TRBJ2-1	CASSSEGPDRGWANEQFF
TRBV5-1	TRBJ2-5	CASSLFGQETQYF
TRBV19	TRBJ2-3	CASSLGLADTQYF
TRBV4-2	TRBJ2-4	CASSQATGDIQYF
TRBV5-1	TRBJ2-2	CASSPRPNGQGRSGELFF
TRBV11-2	TRBJ1-2	CASSLSKAINYGYTF
TRBV7-9	TRBJ2-3	CASSRDRGTDTQYF
TRBV6-5	TRBJ2-7	CASSWSTATGEQYF
TRBV6-5	TRBJ2-1	CASSYSGTGGNEQFF
TRBV2	TRBJ2-7	CASSGGTGYEQYF
TRBV4-3	TRBJ2-1	CASSPGEAEQFF
TRBV29-1	TRBJ2-1	CSVEDPGENEQFF
TRBV5-1	TRBJ2-7	CASSLGPSGPKYEQYF
TRBV2	TRBJ2-2	CASRGAAWVSGELFF
TRBV5-1	TRBJ2-1	CASSLIGTVYNEQFF
TRBV11-1	TRBJ2-2	CASSPGFLSHTGELFF
TRBV6-2/TRBV6-3	TRBJ1-1	CASSQKTGVPPLNTEAFF
TRBV6-5	TRBJ2-5	CASSYDKEETQYF
TRBV11-2	TRBJ2-7	CASSLQGAFLYEQYF
TRBV18	TRBJ2-5	CASSPPRTGEETQYF
TRBV5-1	TRBJ1-3	CASGNGTGNTIYF
TRBV3-1/TRBV3-2	TRBJ2-3	CASSLLAGSRDTQYF
TRBV24-1	TRBJ2-2	CATSETGTGVAGELFF
TRBV5-1	TRBJ1-4	CASSRTGSLAEKLFF
TRBV29-1	TRBJ2-2	CSVEDRARGVAGELFF
TRBV21-1	TRBJ1-5	CANHQQGYSQPQHF
TRBV13	TRBJ1-5	CASTFLGRGVKPQHF
TRBV5-1	TRBJ1-2	CASSPGQGGTSGYTF
TRBV3-1/TRBV3-2	TRBJ2-5	CASSPRDPGGTQYF
TRBV12-3/TRBV12-4	TRBJ1-5	CASRKTGDQPQHF
TRBV6-6	TRBJ2-7	CASSYGGTSPGEQYF